This TCR beta chain was recorded in a study of cytotoxic CD8 clonotypes in ibrutinib-treated CLL. Study conclusions and caveats: Pretreatment clonality was elevated relative to age-matched healthy donors and paralleled circulating CD8+ T-cell counts. Clonality went up at the time of ibrutinib response, stayed stable in sustained remission, and later dropped back toward its baseline level at progression.

The V segment lost 1 base and the J segment 5 bases; nucleotides outside the gene matches: 8. The CDR3 has 16 amino acids. CDR1 is SGHRS, CDR2 YFSETQ, per germline. Clones were read by immunoSEQ multiplex PCR, and TCRdb kept only the in-frame ones, dropping some. The sample includes under 35,000 clones, over 55% of them seen just once. Points on this clone: The antigen remains unidentified.

Here the sequenced sample was PBMCs, taken after 24 months of ibrutinib treatment. The sequence came from a human donor with chronic lymphocytic leukemia. The chain joins TRBV5-1 to TRBJ2-1; 8 bases match TRBD1. CDR3 nucleotide sequence: TGCGCCAGCAGCTTGATCCGGACAGGGACCAACAATGAGCAGTTCTTC. As protein: CASSLIRTGTNNEQFF.